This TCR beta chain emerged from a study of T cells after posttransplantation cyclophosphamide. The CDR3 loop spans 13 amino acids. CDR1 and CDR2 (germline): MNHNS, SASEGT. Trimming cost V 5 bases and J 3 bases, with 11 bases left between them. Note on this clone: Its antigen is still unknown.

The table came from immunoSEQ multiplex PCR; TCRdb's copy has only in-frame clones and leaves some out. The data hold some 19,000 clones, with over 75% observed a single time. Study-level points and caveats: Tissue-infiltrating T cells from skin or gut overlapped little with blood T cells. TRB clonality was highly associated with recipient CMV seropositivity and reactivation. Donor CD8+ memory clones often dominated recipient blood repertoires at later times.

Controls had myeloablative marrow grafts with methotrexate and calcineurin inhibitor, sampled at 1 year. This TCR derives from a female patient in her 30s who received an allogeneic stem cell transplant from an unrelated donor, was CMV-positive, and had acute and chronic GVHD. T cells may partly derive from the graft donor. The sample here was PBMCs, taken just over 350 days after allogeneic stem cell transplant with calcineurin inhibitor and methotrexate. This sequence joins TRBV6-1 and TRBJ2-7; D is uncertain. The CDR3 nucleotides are TGTGCCAGCAGTTATGCTAGTATCTACGAGCAGTACGTC. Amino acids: CASSYASIYEQYV.